Given below is one T cell receptor (beta chain) in context. TCRdb's copy holds only in-frame clones and misses some; the assay was immunoSEQ multiplex PCR. The data contain under 25,000 clones, 74% of them singletons. From germline, CDR1 is SGHTA and CDR2 FQGTGA. With V trimmed by 2 bases and J by 6 bases, 8 bases remained unmatched. CDR3 length: 15 residues. The data originate from a study of STAT5B mutations in CD4+ large granular lymphocyte leukemia. The receptor's source is a human donor in good health. Sequenced: CD4+ T cells from blood buffy coats. This sequence joins TRBV7-3 and TRBJ2-5, with 8 bases that match TRBD2. CDR3 in amino acids: CASSLVSGARQTQYF. The CDR3 DNA reads as TGTGCCAGCAGCTTAGTTAGCGGGGCTCGTCAGACCCAGTACTTC.